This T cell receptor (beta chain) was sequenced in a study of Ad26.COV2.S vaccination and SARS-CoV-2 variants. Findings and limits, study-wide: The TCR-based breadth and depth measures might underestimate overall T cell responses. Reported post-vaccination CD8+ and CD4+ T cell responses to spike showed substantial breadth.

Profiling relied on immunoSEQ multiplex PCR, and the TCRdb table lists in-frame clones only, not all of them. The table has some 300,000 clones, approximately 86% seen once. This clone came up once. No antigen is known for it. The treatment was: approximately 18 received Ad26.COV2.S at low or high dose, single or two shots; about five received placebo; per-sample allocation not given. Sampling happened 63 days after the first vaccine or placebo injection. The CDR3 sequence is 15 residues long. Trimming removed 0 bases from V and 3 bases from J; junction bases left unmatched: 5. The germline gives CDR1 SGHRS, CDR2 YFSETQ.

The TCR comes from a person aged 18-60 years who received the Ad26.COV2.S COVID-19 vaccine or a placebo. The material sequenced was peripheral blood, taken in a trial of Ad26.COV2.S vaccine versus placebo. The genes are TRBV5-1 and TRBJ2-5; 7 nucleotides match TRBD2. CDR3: CASSLVGGVEETQYF. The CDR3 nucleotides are TGCGCCAGCAGCTTGGTTGGGGGGGTCGAAGAGACCCAGTACTTC.